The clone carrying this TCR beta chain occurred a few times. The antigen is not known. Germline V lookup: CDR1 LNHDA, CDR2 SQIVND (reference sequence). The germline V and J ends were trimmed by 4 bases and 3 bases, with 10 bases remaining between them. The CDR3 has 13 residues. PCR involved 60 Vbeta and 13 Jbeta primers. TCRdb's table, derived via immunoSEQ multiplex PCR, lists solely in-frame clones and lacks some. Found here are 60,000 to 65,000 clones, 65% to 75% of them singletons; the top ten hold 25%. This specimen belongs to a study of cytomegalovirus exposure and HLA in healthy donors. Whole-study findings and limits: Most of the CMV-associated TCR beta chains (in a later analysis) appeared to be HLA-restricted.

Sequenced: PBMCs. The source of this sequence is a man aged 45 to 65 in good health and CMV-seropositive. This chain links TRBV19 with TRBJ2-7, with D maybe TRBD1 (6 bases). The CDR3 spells CASSNRAGYEQYF. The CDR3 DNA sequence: TGTGCCAGTAGTAACAGGGCGGGCTACGAGCAGTACTTC.